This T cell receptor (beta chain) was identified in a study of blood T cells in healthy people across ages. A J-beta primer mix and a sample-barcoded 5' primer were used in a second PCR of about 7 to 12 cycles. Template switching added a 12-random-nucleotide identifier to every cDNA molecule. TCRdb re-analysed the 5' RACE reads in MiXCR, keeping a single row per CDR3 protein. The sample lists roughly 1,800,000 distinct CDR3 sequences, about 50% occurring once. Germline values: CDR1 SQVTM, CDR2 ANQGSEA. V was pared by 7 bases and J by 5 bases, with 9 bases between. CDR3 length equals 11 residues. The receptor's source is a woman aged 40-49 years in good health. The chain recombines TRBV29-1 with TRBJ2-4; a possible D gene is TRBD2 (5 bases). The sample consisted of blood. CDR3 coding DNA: TGCAGCGCCGGGGAACAAAACATTCAGTACTTC. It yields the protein CSAGEQNIQYF.